Following are 25 T cell receptor beta chains from one sample sequenced in a study of blood T cell repertoires in COVID-19. This table comes from immunoSEQ multiplex PCR, and its TCRdb copy is limited to in-frame clones, with some not included. The table has over 400,000 clones, about 89% seen once. The sample comprised peripheral blood. The receptors stem from a woman in her forties or fifties with COVID-19, enrolled during active disease.

This clone was seen just once. V is TRBV7-8 and J is TRBJ2-7; 9 bases align to TRBD1. The CDR3 length is 15 residues. V was clipped by 4 bases and J by 3 bases; unmatched bases: 7. Germline loops: CDR1 SGHVS, CDR2 FQNEAQ. CDR3 coding DNA: TGTGCCAGCAGCTGGACCGGGACAGGGAACTACGAGCAGTACTTC. Its translation: CASSWTGTGNYEQYF.

The V call is TRBV29-1, the J call TRBJ1-1; D ambiguous. Germline CDR1 and CDR2: SQVTM and ANQGSEA. V lost 4 bases and J 0 bases, leaving 12 bases between the germline ends. The CDR3 loop spans 14 amino acids. In DNA form, the CDR3 reads TGCAGCGTTGCGGGGAGGTTCATGAACACTGAAGCTTTCTTT. Its protein product is CSVAGRFMNTEAFF. Complete variable domain (other parts from reference TRBV29-1 and TRBJ1-1): SAVISQKPSRDICQRGTSLTIQCQVDSQVTMMFWYRQQPGQSLTLIATANQGSEATYESGFVIDKFPISRPNLTFSTLTVSNMSPEDSSIYLCSVAGRFMNTEAFFGQGTRLTVV.

This clone showed up just once. The V call is TRBV7-7, the J call TRBJ2-3; 8 bases match TRBD2. V gave up 2 bases and J gave up 5 bases; unmatched junction bases: 6. The CDR3 sequence is 15 residues long. Germline CDR1 SSHAT, CDR2 FNYEAQ (reference sequence). CDR3 protein: CASSLIGGAGDTQYF. The DNA of the CDR3 is TGTGCCAGCAGCTTAATCGGGGGGGCGGGAGATACGCAGTATTTT.

The DNA for the CDR3 is TGCGCCAGCAGCTCACCTCCGCTTGGGACAGGCACCTACGAGCAGTACTTC. Its translation is CASSSPPLGTGTYEQYF. V usage is TRBV5-1 and J usage is TRBJ2-7; 8 positions match TRBD1. V was pared by 3 bases and J by 2 bases, with 13 bases of the junction left unmatched. The CDR3 has 17 residues. The germline gives CDR1 SGHRS, CDR2 YFSETQ.

The CDR3 loop reads CASSLGSTEVYGYTF. As DNA, the CDR3 is TGTGCCAGCAGCTTAGGGTCGACAGAAGTCTATGGCTACACCTTC. This chain joins TRBV7-2 and TRBJ1-2, with D maybe TRBD1 (5 bases). The CDR3 sequence is 15 residues long. The germline V and J ends were trimmed by 1 base and 4 bases, with 13 bases remaining between them. CDR1 SGHTA and CDR2 FQGNSA come from the germline V gene.

The chain combines TRBV19 with TRBJ1-1; D not certain. This CDR3 contains 13 residues. Germline V CDR1 and CDR2: LNHDA, SQIVND (reference sequence). V was shortened by 3 bases and J by 2 bases, with 7 bases between the two germline ends. The CDR3 loop reads CASSILGNTEAFF. Here the CDR3 DNA reads TGTGCCAGTAGTATTCTAGGTAACACTGAAGCTTTCTTT.

The genes are TRBV4-1 and TRBJ1-6; no reliable D call. V was clipped by 0 bases and J by 0 bases, with 9 bases between them. The CDR3 is made up of 17 amino acids. The germline V gene encodes CDR1 MGHRA and CDR2 YSYEKL. CDR3 loop: CASSQERGSSYNSPLHF. CDR3 DNA: TGCGCCAGCAGCCAAGAGCGAGGAAGCTCCTATAATTCACCCCTCCACTTT.

This rearrangement joins TRBV6-2 or TRBV6-3 to TRBJ1-2; no definite D call. The V gene lost 4 bases and the J gene lost 8 bases, with 14 bases spanning the gap. Germline lookup yields CDR1 MNHEY and CDR2 SVGEGT. The CDR3 runs 13 residues. CDR3 loop: CASSWQAPEGYTF. In DNA, the CDR3 is TGTGCCAGCAGTTGGCAGGCTCCCGAAGGCTACACCTTC.

The V and J genes are TRBV18 and TRBJ1-4, with a weak D call TRBD1 (6 bases). CDR1 and CDR2 (germline): KGHSH, LQKENI. V dropped 6 bases and J dropped 7 bases, with 15 bases sitting between them. The length of the CDR3 is 14 residues. The CDR3 here is CASSRQGQSEKLFF. CDR3 bases: TGTGCCAGCTCCCGACAAGGACAGAGTGAAAAACTGTTTTTT.

J is TRBJ2-1 and V is TRBV25-1; D remains ambiguous. Trimming removed 5 bases from V and 6 bases from J, with 14 bases in between. This CDR3 region has 14 residues. Per germline, CDR1 MGHDK and CDR2 SYGVNS. The CDR3 DNA reads as TGTGCCAGCAGTCCCTATGTGCCGGGCAATGAGCAGTTCTTC. Translating gives CASSPYVPGNEQFF.

This clone was seen just once. The V gene is TRBV7-9, the J gene TRBJ1-1; the D is unclear. The germline gives CDR1 SEHNR, CDR2 FQNEAQ (reference sequence). The CDR3 consists of 14 residues. Trimming removed 1 base at V and 5 bases at J, with 11 bases between. DNA for the CDR3: TGTGCCAGCAGCTTAGATGATGTGCGGACTGAAGCTTTCTTT. This gives the protein CASSLDDVRTEAFF.

The J gene is TRBJ1-1, the V gene TRBV30; D is perhaps TRBD1 (5 bases). Deletions cut 1 base from V and 10 bases from J, with 10 bases between. The CDR3 runs 11 residues. CDR1 and CDR2 (germline): GTSNPN, SVGIG (reference sequence). The CDR3 DNA reads TGTGCCTGGAGTGGCAACACAGGAGCTTTCTTT. This codes for CAWSGNTGAFF.

The chain employs TRBV27 and TRBJ2-7; D ambiguous. The CDR3 loop spans 13 amino acids. Between the trimmed V and J ends, which lost 3 bases and 6 bases, there was a span of 12 bases. From germline, CDR1 is MNHEY and CDR2 SMNVEV (reference sequence). The DNA of the CDR3 is TGTGCCAGCAGTTTCTATGTCGGTGGCGAGCAGTACTTC. Translation gives CASSFYVGGEQYF.

J is TRBJ2-5 and V is TRBV5-5, with a possible D match to TRBD1 (6 bases). This CDR3 region has 14 residues. Trimming shortened V by 3 bases and J by 2 bases, and 11 bases separated the two germline ends. Germline lookup yields CDR1 SGHKS and CDR2 YYEKEE (reference sequence). CDR3 nucleotides: TGTGCCAGCAGCTCCGGGACACCTCAAGAGACCCAGTACTTC. It encodes CASSSGTPQETQYF.

The chain recombines TRBV15 with TRBJ1-3, with 9 bases lining up with TRBD1. Germline V gene data show CDR1 as LNHNV and CDR2 as YYDKDF (reference sequence). The CDR3 has 14 residues. The trim removed 10 bases at V and 0 bases at J, leaving 4 bases unmatched. The DNA for the CDR3 is TGTGCCATAGGACAGGGGAGCTCTGGAAACACCATATATTTT. This codes for CAIGQGSSGNTIYF.

The rearrangement links TRBV10-3 to TRBJ2-3, with 7 bases lining up with TRBD2. V trimming: 4 bases; J trimming: 3 bases; junction bases outside the gene matches: 10. Germline V gene sequence: CDR1 ENHRY, CDR2 SYGVKD. CDR3 length equals 16 residues. The DNA of the CDR3 is TGTGCCATCAGTGGGTCGGCAGGGAGGGCAACAGATACGCAGTATTTT. It encodes CAISGSAGRATDTQYF.

This chain joins TRBV18 and TRBJ2-1, with 8 positions matching TRBD1. Germline V lookup: CDR1 KGHSH, CDR2 LQKENI. This CDR3 has 14 amino acids. The J segment lost 7 bases and the V segment lost 3 bases, leaving 5 bases of the junction unmatched. CDR3 nucleotide sequence: TGTGCCAGCTCACCGAGGACAGGGATAAATGAGCAGTTCTTC. This gives the protein CASSPRTGINEQFF.

This chain joins TRBV6-5 and TRBJ2-2, with D maybe TRBD2 (6 bases). Germline lookup yields CDR1 MNHEY and CDR2 SVGAGI. The CDR3 sequence is 14 residues long. V gave up 6 bases and J gave up 7 bases, with 15 bases separating them. CDR3 nucleotides: TGTGCCAGCAGCCGCGGGATCACGGGCGGGGAGCTGTTTTTT. This sequence encodes CASSRGITGGELFF.

This clone was counted only a few times. The gene calls are TRBV30 and TRBJ2-6; weak D call: TRBD2 (6 bases). CDR3 length: 15 residues. Germline V CDR1 and CDR2: GTSNPN, SVGIG (reference sequence). V was shortened by 5 bases and J by 2 bases, with 13 bases between the two germline ends. The CDR3 spells CAWRRRGAGANVLTF. CDR3 DNA: TGTGCCTGGCGACGTCGCGGGGCTGGGGCCAACGTCCTGACTTTC.

The CDR3 DNA reads as TGTGCCAGTGGACTCTTGAACACTGAAGCTTTCTTT. Encoded protein: CASGLLNTEAFF. The chain employs TRBV19 and TRBJ1-1, with D uncertain. Between the trimmed V and J ends, which lost 8 bases and 0 bases, there was a span of 7 bases. Germline-derived CDR1 and CDR2 are LNHDA and SQIVND (reference sequence). There are 12 residues in the CDR3.

V usage is TRBV27 and J usage is TRBJ2-7; 7 bases are shared with TRBD1. With 5 bases clipped from V and 7 bases from J, the junction kept 11 bases outside the gene matches. This CDR3 region has 14 residues. Per the germline V gene, CDR1 is MNHEY and CDR2 is SMNVEV (reference sequence). CDR3 in amino acids: CASSKGTRQGEQYF. For the CDR3, the DNA is TGTGCCAGCAGTAAAGGCACAAGACAGGGAGAGCAGTACTTC.

V usage is TRBV28 and J usage is TRBJ1-6, with D possibly TRBD1 on 6 matching bases. The CDR3 totals 16 residues. V was trimmed by 5 bases and J by 11 bases, leaving 22 bases between them. The germline gives CDR1 MDHEN, CDR2 SYDVKM. The CDR3 region is CASSRQPPGQHPPLHF. The CDR3 DNA follows: TGTGCCAGCAGTCGACAACCCCCGGGACAACACCCACCCCTCCACTTT.

The rearrangement links TRBV7-9 to TRBJ2-3; 7 bases match TRBD1. The germline CDR1 and CDR2 sequences are SEHNR and FQNEAQ (reference sequence). The CDR3 extends over 16 amino acids. V trimming: 4 bases; J trimming: 2 bases; junction bases outside the gene matches: 9. CDR3 sequence (DNA): TGTGCCAGCAGCTCAGGGACAGCCCGGTTCACAGATACGCAGTATTTT. Protein product: CASSSGTARFTDTQYF.

The J gene is TRBJ2-3, the V gene TRBV24-1; D is ambiguous. The germline gives CDR1 KGHDR, CDR2 SFDVKD. V was clipped by 0 bases and J by 5 bases, with 11 bases between them. The CDR3 covers 15 residues. CDR3 protein: CATSDLLERGDTQYF. The CDR3 nucleotides read TGTGCCACCAGTGATTTGCTAGAGAGAGGAGATACGCAGTATTTT.

The CDR3 nucleotides are TGTGCCAGCAGCCCCCCTAGCGGCTTTGGGACAGATACGCAGTATTTT. Its protein product is CASSPPSGFGTDTQYF. The rearrangement links TRBV13 to TRBJ2-3, with 7 positions matching TRBD2. The J segment lost 3 bases and the V segment lost 5 bases, leaving 11 bases of the junction unmatched. CDR1 is PRHDT and CDR2 is FYEKMQ in the germline V gene (reference sequence). The CDR3 contains 16 residues.